The entry below gives a single T cell receptor beta chain sequence along with its context. The data belong to a study of blood T cell repertoires in COVID-19. Study context: Acute and convalescent COVID-19 specimens originated in the United States, Italy and Spain. From T cells, B-cell-depleted T cells, or PBMCs came the material, which was cDNA or gDNA.

Original handling: Amplification with reference gene primers provided the estimates of nucleated cell counts. The protocol was immunoSEQ multiplex PCR, while the TCRdb copy is restricted to in-frame clones and leaves out a portion. That table furnishes V, J and clone size, whereas the DNA furnished D and trimming. This table holds approximately 120,000 clones, 80% to 90% found once. Trimming left V 7 bases short and J 1 base short, with 11 bases between. This CDR3 contains 13 residues. The receptor was isolated from a human donor in a cohort sampled during active COVID-19. The gene calls are TRBV12-3 or TRBV12-4 and TRBJ2-7; a possible D gene is TRBD2 (6 bases). Sequences were obtained from peripheral blood. The CDR3 sequence: CASNPGLSYEQYF. The DNA of the CDR3 is TGTGCCAGCAACCCGGGACTGTCCTACGAGCAGTACTTC.